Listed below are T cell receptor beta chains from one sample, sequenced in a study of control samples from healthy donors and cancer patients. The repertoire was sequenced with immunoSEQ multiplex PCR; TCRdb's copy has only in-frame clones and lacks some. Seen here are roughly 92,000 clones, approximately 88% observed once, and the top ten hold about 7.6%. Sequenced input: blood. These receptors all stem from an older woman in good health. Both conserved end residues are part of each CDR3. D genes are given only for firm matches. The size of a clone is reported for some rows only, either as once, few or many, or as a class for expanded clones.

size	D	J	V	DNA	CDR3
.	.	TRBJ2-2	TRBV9	TGTGCCAGCAGCGTAGAGGGACTGGGAACCACCGGGGAGCTGTTTTTT	CASSVEGLGTTGELFF
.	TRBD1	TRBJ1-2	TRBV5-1	TGCGCCAGCAGCTTGACAGGGGCAAATGGCTACACCTTC	CASSLTGANGYTF
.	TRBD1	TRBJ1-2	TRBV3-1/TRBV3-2	TGTGCCAGCAGCCTACAGGGGGAGTATGGCTACACCTTC	CASSLQGEYGYTF
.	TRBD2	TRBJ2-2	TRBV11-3	TGTGCCAGCAGCGTACCGGGACTAGCGGGGGGGCACACCGGGGAGCTGTTTTTT	CASSVPGLAGGHTGELFF
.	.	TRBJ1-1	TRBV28	TGTGCCAGCAGGTCCGGGGGGACGGTTGAAGCTTTCTTT	CASRSGGTVEAFF
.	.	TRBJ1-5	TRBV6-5	TGTGCCAGCAGCCTGTCGGGGCCCCAGCATTTT	CASSLSGPQHF
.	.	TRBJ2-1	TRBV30	TGTGCCTGGAAGGGACTTGCCGCACCGAATGAGCAGTTCTTC	CAWKGLAAPNEQFF
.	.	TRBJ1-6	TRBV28	TGTGCCAGCAGTTGGGGGGCCAATTCACCCCTCCACTTT	CASSWGANSPLHF
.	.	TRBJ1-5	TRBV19	TGTGCCAGTACCCCGAGGTGGGGGGGCGGGCAGCCCCAGCATTTT	CASTPRWGGGQPQHF
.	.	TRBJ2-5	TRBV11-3	TGTGCCAGCAGCCAAAATGGGCAGGGGCGCGAAGAGACCCAGTACTTC	CASSQNGQGREETQYF
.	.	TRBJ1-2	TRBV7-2	TGTGCCAGCAGCCCGCGTTGGGGTGGAGACGGTGGCTACACCTTC	CASSPRWGGDGGYTF
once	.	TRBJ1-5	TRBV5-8	TGTGCCAGCAGCTTGGGACAGTCTCGCAATCAGCCCCAGCATTTT	CASSLGQSRNQPQHF
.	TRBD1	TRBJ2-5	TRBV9	TGTGCCAGCAGCATCTCGACAGGGACGCAAGAGACCCAGTACTTC	CASSISTGTQETQYF
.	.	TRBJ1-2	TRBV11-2	TGTGCCAGCAGCTTCAGGGATGGCTATGGCTACACCTTC	CASSFRDGYGYTF
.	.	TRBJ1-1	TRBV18	TGTGCCAGCTCACGACCGGGCCGGGAGTCAGGGGTAGTCGCTTTCTTT	CASSRPGRESGVVAFF
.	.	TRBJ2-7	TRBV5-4	TGTGCCAGCAGCTCGGCCGGTTCCACCACCTTC	CASSSAGSTTF
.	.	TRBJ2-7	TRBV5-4	TGTGCCAGCAGCTTGGCTGGGTCCACCTTCTACGAGCAGTACTTC	CASSLAGSTFYEQYF
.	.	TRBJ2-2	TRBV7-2	TGTGCCAGCAGCTGGGGAGTATCCGGGGAGCTGTTTTTT	CASSWGVSGELFF
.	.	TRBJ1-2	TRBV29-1	TGCAGCGTTGAAGGACAGAACTATGGCTACACCTTC	CSVEGQNYGYTF
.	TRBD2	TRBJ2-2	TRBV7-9	TGTGCCAGCAGCGCCCTAGCGGAGCTGAACACCGGGGAGCTGTTTTTT	CASSALAELNTGELFF
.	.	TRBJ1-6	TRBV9	TGTGCCAGCAGCGTAGGCGGCGCGGGCTATAATTCACCCCTCCACTTT	CASSVGGAGYNSPLHF
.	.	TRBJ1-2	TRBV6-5	TGTGCCAGCAGCGGGACGGCGGACTATGGCTACACCTTC	CASSGTADYGYTF
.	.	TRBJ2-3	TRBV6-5	TGTGCCAGCAGGGGGGCCGGCACAGATACGCAGTATTTT	CASRGAGTDTQYF
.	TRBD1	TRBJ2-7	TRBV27	TGTGCCAGCAGTACAAGACAGGGGGCGCTGGAGCAGTACTTC	CASSTRQGALEQYF
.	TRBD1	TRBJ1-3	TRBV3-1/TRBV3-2	TGTGCCAGCAGCAAGACAGGGGGTTATGGAAACACCATATATTTT	CASSKTGGYGNTIYF
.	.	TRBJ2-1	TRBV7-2	TGTGCCAGCAGCTCTCGACGGAGGGGGCTGGGGAATGAGCAGTTCTTC	CASSSRRRGLGNEQFF
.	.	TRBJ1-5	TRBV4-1	TGCGCCAGCAGCCCTGGGGGGCGCAATCAGCCCCAGCATTTT	CASSPGGRNQPQHF
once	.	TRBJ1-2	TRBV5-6	TGTGCCAGCAGCTTTAGGAGGGGCTACACCTTC	CASSFRRGYTF
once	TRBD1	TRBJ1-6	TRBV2	TGTGCCAGCAGCGACAGGGAGGGTAATTCACCCCTCCACTTT	CASSDREGNSPLHF
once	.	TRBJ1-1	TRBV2	TGTGCCAGCAGCCTGGGACAAGGGAGGACTGAAGCTTTCTTT	CASSLGQGRTEAFF
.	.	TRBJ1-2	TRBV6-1	TGTGCCAGCAGCGAAACCGGGACGATCCTTAACTATGGCTACACCTTC	CASSETGTILNYGYTF
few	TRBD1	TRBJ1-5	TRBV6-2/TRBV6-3	TGTGCCAGCAGTTACCGGGACAGGGGCCGGCAGCCCCAGCATTTT	CASSYRDRGRQPQHF
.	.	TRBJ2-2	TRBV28	TGTGCCAGCAGTTCGCCCCGACACCCAAAGGGGACCGGGGAGCTGTTTTTT	CASSSPRHPKGTGELFF
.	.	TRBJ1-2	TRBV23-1	TGCGCCAGCAGTCAATCGTCCCACAGGGCCTATGGCTACACCTTC	CASSQSSHRAYGYTF
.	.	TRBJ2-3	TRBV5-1	TGCGCCAGCAGCTTAGACGGAGGGGGCACAGATACGCAGTATTTT	CASSLDGGGTDTQYF
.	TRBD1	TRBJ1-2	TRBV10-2	TGCGCCACCGCGAAACAGGGGGATGGCTACACCTTC	CATAKQGDGYTF
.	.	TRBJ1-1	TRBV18	TGTGCCAGCTCACCCCAGTTTGCGAGGGACACTGAAGCTTTCTTT	CASSPQFARDTEAFF
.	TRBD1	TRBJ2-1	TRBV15	TGTGCCACCAGCAGGGGGACAGTCAATGAGCAGTTCTTC	CATSRGTVNEQFF
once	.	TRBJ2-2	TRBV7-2	TGTGCCAGCAGCTTAGCTAGACTAGGGAACACCGGGGAGCTGTTTTTT	CASSLARLGNTGELFF
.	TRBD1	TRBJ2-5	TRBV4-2	TGTGCCAGCAGCCAAGTTCCCCACAGGGGCCAAGAGACCCAGTACTTC	CASSQVPHRGQETQYF
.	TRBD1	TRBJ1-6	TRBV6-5	TGTGCCAGCACGCAAACCAGGGGGTTCTCACCCCTCCACTTT	CASTQTRGFSPLHF
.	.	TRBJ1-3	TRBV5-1	TGCGCCAGCAGCTTGGCCGGTGGATACTCTGGAAACACCATATATTTT	CASSLAGGYSGNTIYF
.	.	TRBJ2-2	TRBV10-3	TGTGCCATCGGGACGACGAACACCGGGGAGCTGTTTTTT	CAIGTTNTGELFF
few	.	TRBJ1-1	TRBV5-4	TGTGCCAGCAGCTTGGGGGGTGGACTATACACTGAAGCTTTCTTT	CASSLGGGLYTEAFF
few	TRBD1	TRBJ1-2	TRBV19	TGTGCCAGCGTACCCCGGGACAGGGTTCACGGCTACACCTTC	CASVPRDRVHGYTF
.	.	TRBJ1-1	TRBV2	.	CASNRIVPAVNVGLAFF
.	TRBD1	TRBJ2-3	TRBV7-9	TGTGCCAGCAGCTTAGGGACAGGTGAAACAGATACGCAGTATTTT	CASSLGTGETDTQYF
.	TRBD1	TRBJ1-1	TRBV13	TGTGCCAGCAGCGTCCTGGGACAGGGTGAAGCTTTCTTT	CASSVLGQGEAFF
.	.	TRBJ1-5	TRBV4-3	TGCGCCAGCAGCCAAGTAGTGTGGGATCAGCCCCAGCATTTT	CASSQVVWDQPQHF